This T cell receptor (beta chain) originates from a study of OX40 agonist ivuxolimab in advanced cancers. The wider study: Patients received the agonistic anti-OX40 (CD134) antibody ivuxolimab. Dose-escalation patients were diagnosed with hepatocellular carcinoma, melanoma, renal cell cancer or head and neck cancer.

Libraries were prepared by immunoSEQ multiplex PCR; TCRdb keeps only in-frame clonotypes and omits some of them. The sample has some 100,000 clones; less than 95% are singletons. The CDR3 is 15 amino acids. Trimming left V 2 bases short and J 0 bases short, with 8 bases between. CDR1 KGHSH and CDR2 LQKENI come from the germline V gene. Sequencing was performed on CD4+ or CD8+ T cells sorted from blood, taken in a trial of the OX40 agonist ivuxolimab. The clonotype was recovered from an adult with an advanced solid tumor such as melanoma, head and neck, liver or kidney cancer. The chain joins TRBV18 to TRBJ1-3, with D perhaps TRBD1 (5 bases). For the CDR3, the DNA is TGTGCCAGCTCACCAGGGAGGGGCTCTGGAAACACCATATATTTT. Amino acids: CASSPGRGSGNTIYF.